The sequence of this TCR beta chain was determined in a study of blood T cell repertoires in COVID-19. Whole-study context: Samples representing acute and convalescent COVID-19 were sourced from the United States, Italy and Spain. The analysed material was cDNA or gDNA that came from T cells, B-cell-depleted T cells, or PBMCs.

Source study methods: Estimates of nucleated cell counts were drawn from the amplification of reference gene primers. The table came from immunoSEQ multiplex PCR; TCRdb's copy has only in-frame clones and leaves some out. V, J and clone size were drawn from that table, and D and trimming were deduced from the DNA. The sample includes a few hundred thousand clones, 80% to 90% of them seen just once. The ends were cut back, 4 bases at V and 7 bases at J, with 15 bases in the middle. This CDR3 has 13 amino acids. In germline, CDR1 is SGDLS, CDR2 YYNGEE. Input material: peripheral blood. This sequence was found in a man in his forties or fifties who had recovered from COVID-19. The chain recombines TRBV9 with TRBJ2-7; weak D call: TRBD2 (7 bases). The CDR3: CASSSGGPGEQYF. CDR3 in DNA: TGTGCCAGCAGCTCCGGGGGGCCCGGGGAGCAGTACTTC.